This is a list of T cell receptor beta chains from one sample in a study of shared clonotypes between healthy human individuals. The method was immunoSEQ multiplex PCR; TCRdb's version includes in-frame clones alone and lacks a portion of them. The table lists 2 million to 3 million clones, over 85% of them singletons. What was sequenced was naive CD4+ T cells from PBMCs. These receptor sequences come from a man aged 18-30 years in good health. Some clones in this sample may be carry-over from other donors' samples. CDR3s include the opening cysteine and the closing phenylalanine or tryptophan. D genes are given only for firm matches. For some rows the clone size is stated as once, few or many, or as a class when expanded; others skip it.

V gene,J gene,D gene,clone size,CDR3 DNA,CDR3 protein
TRBV19,TRBJ1-2,NA,NA,TGTGCCAGTAGTATAGGGGCGTCTCGGGGCTACACCTTC,CASSIGASRGYTF
TRBV5-1,TRBJ2-7,TRBD1,NA,TGCGCCAGCTGGAGGGGGACAGGGTATTCGGAGAACGAGCAGTACTTC,CASWRGTGYSENEQYF
TRBV2,TRBJ1-4,NA,NA,TGTGCCAGCAGCGTAGACACATGGAGTGAAAAACTGTTTTTT,CASSVDTWSEKLFF
TRBV9,TRBJ1-4,NA,NA,TGTGCCAGCAGCGATTTCGGGCTCGCAACTAATGAAAAACTGTTTTTT,CASSDFGLATNEKLFF
TRBV15,TRBJ1-4,TRBD1,few,TGTGCCACCAGCAGGACAGGGGGAAATGAAAAACTGTTTTTT,CATSRTGGNEKLFF
TRBV5-4,TRBJ1-3,NA,NA,TGTGCCAGCAGCTCCGGACGGAGTCTCTCTGGAAACACCATATATTTT,CASSSGRSLSGNTIYF
TRBV5-1,TRBJ2-6,NA,NA,TGCGCCAGCAGCTCTTACTCTGGGGCCAACGTCCTGACTTTC,CASSSYSGANVLTF
TRBV19,TRBJ1-2,NA,NA,TGTGCCAGTAGTATCCAGGAAAACTATGGCTACACCTTC,CASSIQENYGYTF
TRBV7-2,TRBJ1-1,NA,NA,TGTGCCAGCAGCTCGGGGGGCGGTAGTATCGCGGCTTTCTTT,CASSSGGGSIAAFF
TRBV6-6,TRBJ2-7,NA,NA,TGTGCCAGCAGTTCGTGGGGAAGCTCCTACGAGCAGTACTTC,CASSSWGSSYEQYF
TRBV4-2,TRBJ2-4,NA,NA,TGTGCCAGCAGCCTAAGCCAGGCAGAAGTAGCCAAAAACATTCAGTACTTC,CASSLSQAEVAKNIQYF
TRBV28,TRBJ1-4,NA,NA,TGTGCCAGCAGTTTAGCTGGAATGGCAGGGGAGGAAAAACTGTTTTTT,CASSLAGMAGEEKLFF
TRBV9,TRBJ2-7,NA,NA,TGTGCCAGCAGCGTACGGGACACGAATTCCTACGAGCAGTACTTC,CASSVRDTNSYEQYF
TRBV19,TRBJ1-2,NA,NA,TGTGCCAGTAGCCCCCCGGGACGCAGAGACTATGGCTACACCTTC,CASSPPGRRDYGYTF
TRBV5-1,TRBJ1-2,NA,NA,TGCGCCAGCAGCACCCAGACAGAAAACTATGGCTACACCTTC,CASSTQTENYGYTF
TRBV5-1,TRBJ1-1,TRBD1,NA,TGCGCCAGCAGCTTGAATACGCGGACAGGGGACACTGAAGCTTTCTTT,CASSLNTRTGDTEAFF
TRBV5-4,TRBJ2-3,TRBD2,NA,TGTGCCAGCAGCGAGGCGGGAGGGGGACCACTCGCGGATACGCAGTATTTT,CASSEAGGGPLADTQYF
TRBV2,TRBJ2-5,NA,NA,TGTGCCAGCAGTTCACAGGGCCCGGAGACCCAGTACTTC,CASSSQGPETQYF
TRBV28,TRBJ2-7,NA,NA,TGTGCCAGCAGTTTAAACCTCCTGGGGACTGCTGCCTACGAGCAGTACTTC,CASSLNLLGTAAYEQYF
TRBV6-6,TRBJ1-1,TRBD1,NA,TGTGCCAGCAGTGCAGGACAGGGCCGGGACACTGAAGCTTTCTTT,CASSAGQGRDTEAFF
TRBV28,TRBJ2-7,NA,NA,TGTGCCAGCAGGAACCCCCGGGGCTACGAGCAGTACTTC,CASRNPRGYEQYF
TRBV2,TRBJ2-1,NA,NA,TGTGCCAGCAGTGAGGAAAACTTGGGAAACAATGAGCAGTTCTTC,CASSEENLGNNEQFF
TRBV28,TRBJ2-7,TRBD1,NA,TGTGCCAGCATGGGACAGGGGGTCGCCCCCTACGAGCAGTACTTC,CASMGQGVAPYEQYF
TRBV15,TRBJ1-3,NA,NA,TGTGCCACCAGCACGGGGGGGCCAGGAAACACCATATATTTT,CATSTGGPGNTIYF
TRBV28,TRBJ2-7,NA,NA,TGTGCCAGCAGTCAGCCGGCCACCTCCTACGAGCAGTACTTC,CASSQPATSYEQYF